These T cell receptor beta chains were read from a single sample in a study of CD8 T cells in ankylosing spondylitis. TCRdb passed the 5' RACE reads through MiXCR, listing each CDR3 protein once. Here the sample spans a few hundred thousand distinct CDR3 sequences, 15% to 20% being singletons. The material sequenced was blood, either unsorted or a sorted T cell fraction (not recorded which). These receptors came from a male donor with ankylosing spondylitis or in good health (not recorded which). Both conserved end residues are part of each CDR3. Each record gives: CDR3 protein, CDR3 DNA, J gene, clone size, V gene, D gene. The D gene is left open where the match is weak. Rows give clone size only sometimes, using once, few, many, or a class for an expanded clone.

CDR3aa: CASRQTLYEQYF
CDR3nt: TGTGCCAGCAGGCAAACTCTGTACGAGCAGTACTTC
j_gene: TRBJ2-7
abundance: -
v_gene: TRBV13
d_gene: -

CDR3aa: CASAEGSSYNEQFF
CDR3nt: TGTGCCAGCGCAGAAGGGAGCTCCTACAATGAGCAGTTCTTC
j_gene: TRBJ2-1
abundance: -
v_gene: TRBV2
d_gene: -

CDR3aa: CASSNDRGHEETQYF
CDR3nt: TGTGCCAGCAGCAACGACAGGGGGCATGAGGAGACCCAGTACTTC
j_gene: TRBJ2-5
abundance: few
v_gene: TRBV6-1
d_gene: TRBD1

CDR3aa: CASSQVTSGHNNEQFF
CDR3nt: TGCGCCAGCAGCCAAGTGACTAGCGGGCATAACAATGAGCAGTTCTTC
j_gene: TRBJ2-1
abundance: -
v_gene: TRBV4-1
d_gene: TRBD2

CDR3aa: CASSYDRGDYEQYF
CDR3nt: TGTGCCAGCAGCTACGACAGGGGGGACTACGAGCAGTACTTC
j_gene: TRBJ2-7
abundance: many
v_gene: TRBV27
d_gene: TRBD1

CDR3aa: CASSLLAGGADTQYF
CDR3nt: TGTGCCAGCAGCTTACTTGCGGGAGGCGCAGATACGCAGTATTTT
j_gene: TRBJ2-3
abundance: few
v_gene: TRBV7-2
d_gene: TRBD2

CDR3aa: CASSQWRETGNEQFF
CDR3nt: TGCGCCAGCAGCCAATGGAGGGAGACGGGGAATGAGCAGTTCTTC
j_gene: TRBJ2-1
abundance: -
v_gene: TRBV4-3
d_gene: -

CDR3aa: CAIGPGLNTGELFF
CDR3nt: TGTGCCATCGGCCCCGGACTCAACACCGGGGAGCTGTTTTTT
j_gene: TRBJ2-2
abundance: -
v_gene: TRBV4-2
d_gene: -

CDR3aa: CASSFEGSGSYEQYF
CDR3nt: TGTGCCAGCAGTTTTGAAGGTAGCGGCTCCTACGAGCAGTACTTC
j_gene: TRBJ2-7
abundance: -
v_gene: TRBV27
d_gene: -

CDR3aa: CASSLGVGSYEQYF
CDR3nt: TGTGCCAGCAGCTTAGGCGTCGGCTCCTACGAGCAGTACTTC
j_gene: TRBJ2-7
abundance: -
v_gene: TRBV7-9
d_gene: -

CDR3aa: CASSYSLRGLGYTF
CDR3nt: TGTGCCAGCAGTTACTCGCTGAGGGGGCTTGGCTACACCTTC
j_gene: TRBJ1-2
abundance: -
v_gene: TRBV6-5
d_gene: TRBD1

CDR3aa: CASSPGTSTGEQFF
CDR3nt: TGTGCCAGCAGCCCTGGGACTAGCACCGGTGAGCAGTTCTTC
j_gene: TRBJ2-1
abundance: -
v_gene: TRBV3-1
d_gene: TRBD2

CDR3aa: CASSLGLAGSHEQFF
CDR3nt: TGTGCCAGCAGCTTAGGACTAGCGGGATCCCATGAGCAGTTCTTC
j_gene: TRBJ2-1
abundance: -
v_gene: TRBV7-8
d_gene: TRBD2

CDR3aa: CATAGTSGMEETQYF
CDR3nt: TGTGCCACCGCCGGGACTAGCGGGATGGAAGAGACCCAGTACTTC
j_gene: TRBJ2-5
abundance: few
v_gene: TRBV15
d_gene: TRBD2